The present T cell receptor (beta chain) was sequenced within a study of control samples from healthy donors and cancer patients. Using immunoSEQ multiplex PCR, the repertoire was profiled, and TCRdb retains in-frame clones only, with some absent. The table shows about 220,000 clones, with about 93% occurring only once. Turning to this clone: At one boundary the junction diverges from the germline segment, which might be a read error.

The CDR3 contains 12 residues. Germline V gives CDR1 ENHRY, CDR2 SYGVKD. This TCR was recovered from a man in his fifties or sixties in good health. Material for sequencing was blood. V is TRBV10-3 and J is TRBJ1-6; no clear D. The CDR3 here is CAIKELNSPLHF. The DNA for the CDR3 is TGTGCGATCAAAGAATTAAATTCACCCCTCCACTTT.